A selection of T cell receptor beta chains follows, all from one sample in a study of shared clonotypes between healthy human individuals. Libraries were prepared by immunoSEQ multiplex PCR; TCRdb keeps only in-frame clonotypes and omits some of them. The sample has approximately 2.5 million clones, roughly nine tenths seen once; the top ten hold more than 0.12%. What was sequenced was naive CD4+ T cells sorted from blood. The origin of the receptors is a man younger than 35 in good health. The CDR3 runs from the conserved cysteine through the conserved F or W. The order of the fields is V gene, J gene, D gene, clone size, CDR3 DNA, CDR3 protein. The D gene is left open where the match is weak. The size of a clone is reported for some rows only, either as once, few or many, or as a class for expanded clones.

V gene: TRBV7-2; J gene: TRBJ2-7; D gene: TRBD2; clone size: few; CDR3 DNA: TGTGCCAGCAGCTTAGCGACTAGCAGTGTCAACGAGCAGTACTTC; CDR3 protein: CASSLATSSVNEQYF
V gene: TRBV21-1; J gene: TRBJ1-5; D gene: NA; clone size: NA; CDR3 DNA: TGTGCCAGCAGCAAAGATCCGGTTAAGATACTAAGCAATCAGCCCCAGCATTTT; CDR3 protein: CASSKDPVKILSNQPQHF
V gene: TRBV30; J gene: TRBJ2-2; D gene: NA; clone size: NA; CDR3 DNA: TGTGCCCGAGGGTCAGGGGGAGGTCCCGGGGAGCTGTTTTTT; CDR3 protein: CARGSGGGPGELFF
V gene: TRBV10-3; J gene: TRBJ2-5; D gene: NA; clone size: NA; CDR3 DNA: TGTGCCACAGGGGATTCGGAGACCCAGTACTTC; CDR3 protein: CATGDSETQYF
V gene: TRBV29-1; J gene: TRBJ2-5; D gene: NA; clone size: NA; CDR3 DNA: TGCAGCGTTGAACTAGGAGAGACCCAGTACTTC; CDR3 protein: CSVELGETQYF
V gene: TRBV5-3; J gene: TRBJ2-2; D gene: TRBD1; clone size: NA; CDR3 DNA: TGTGCCAGAAGCTTGGGTAAGGTGACAGGGGTTGGTGGCGGGGAGCTGTTTTTT; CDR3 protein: CARSLGKVTGVGGGELFF
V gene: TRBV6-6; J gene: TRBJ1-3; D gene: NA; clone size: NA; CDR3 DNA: TGTGCCAGCAGTTACTCGACCCCTGGAAACACCATATATTTT; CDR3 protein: CASSYSTPGNTIYF
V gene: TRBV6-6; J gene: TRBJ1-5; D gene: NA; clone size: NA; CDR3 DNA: TGTGCCAGTAACCCCGGGGATAGCAATCAGCCCCAGCATTTT; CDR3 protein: CASNPGDSNQPQHF
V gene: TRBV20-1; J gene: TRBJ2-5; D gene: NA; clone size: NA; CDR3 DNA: TGCAGTGCTAGACTGGCAGAGACCCAGTACTTC; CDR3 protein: CSARLAETQYF
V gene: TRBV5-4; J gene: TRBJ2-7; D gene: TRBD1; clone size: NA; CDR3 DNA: TGTGCCAGCAGCCCGAACCGGGACAGGGGGGGCGAGCAGTACTTC; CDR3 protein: CASSPNRDRGGEQYF
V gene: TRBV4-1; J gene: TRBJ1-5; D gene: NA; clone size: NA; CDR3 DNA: TGCGCCAGCAGCCAGGCGGACACCCTTAATCAGCCCCAGCATTTT; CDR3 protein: CASSQADTLNQPQHF
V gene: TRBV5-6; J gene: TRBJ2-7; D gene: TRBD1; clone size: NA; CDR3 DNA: TGTGCCAGCAGCCCCCTGGGACAGGGGACCTACGAGCAGTACTTC; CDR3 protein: CASSPLGQGTYEQYF
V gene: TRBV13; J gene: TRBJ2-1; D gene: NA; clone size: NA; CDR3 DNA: TGTGCCAGCAGCTTAAGGAGCGACGGGTACAATGAGCAGTTCTTC; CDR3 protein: CASSLRSDGYNEQFF
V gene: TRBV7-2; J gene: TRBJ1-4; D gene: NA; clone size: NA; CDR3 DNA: TGTGCCTCCGGATCCCCAACTAATGAAAAACTGTTTTTT; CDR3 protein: CASGSPTNEKLFF
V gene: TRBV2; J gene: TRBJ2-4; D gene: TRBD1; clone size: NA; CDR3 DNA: TGTGCCAGCACCAACAGGGGCGGAAACATTCAGTACTTC; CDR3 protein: CASTNRGGNIQYF
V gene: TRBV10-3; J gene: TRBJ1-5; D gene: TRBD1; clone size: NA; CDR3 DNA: TGTGCCATCACTCAGGGGGCGCATCAGCCCCAGCATTTT; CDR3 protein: CAITQGAHQPQHF
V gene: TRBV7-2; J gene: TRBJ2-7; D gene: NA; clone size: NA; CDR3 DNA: TGTGCCAGCAGCCCCTCCTCCGGGGTCGTTTCTAAGCAGTACTTC; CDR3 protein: CASSPSSGVVSKQYF
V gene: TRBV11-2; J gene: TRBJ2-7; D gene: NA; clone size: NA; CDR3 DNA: TGTGCCAGCAGCCCGGACAGACAATACGAGCAGTACTTC; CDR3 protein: CASSPDRQYEQYF
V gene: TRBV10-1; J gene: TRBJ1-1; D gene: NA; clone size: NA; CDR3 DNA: TGCGCCAGCAGTGAGTCAAAGGCAGCCGTTGAGAAAGCTTTCTTT; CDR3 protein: CASSESKAAVEKAFF
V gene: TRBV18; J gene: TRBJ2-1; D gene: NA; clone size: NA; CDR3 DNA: TGTGCCAGCTCACAAGACATGAGGGCCTATGAGCAGTTCTTC; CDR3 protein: CASSQDMRAYEQFF
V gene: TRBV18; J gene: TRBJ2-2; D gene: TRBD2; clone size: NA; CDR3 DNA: TGTGCCAGCTCACCACCCCGGACTAGCGGGAGAGCCGGGGAGCTGTTTTTT; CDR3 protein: CASSPPRTSGRAGELFF
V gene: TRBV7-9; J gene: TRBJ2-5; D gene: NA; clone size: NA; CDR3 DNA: TGTGCCAGCAGCTCTCAGGGGCTGGTAGAGACCCAGTACTTC; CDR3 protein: CASSSQGLVETQYF
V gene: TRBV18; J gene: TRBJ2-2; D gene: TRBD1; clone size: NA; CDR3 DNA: TGTGCCAGCTCACCGCCGGGACAGGTCGCGAACACCGGGGAGCTGTTTTTT; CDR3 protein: CASSPPGQVANTGELFF
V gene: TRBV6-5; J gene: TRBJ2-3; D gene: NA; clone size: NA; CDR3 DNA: TGTGCCAGCTCCCGGGGAATCACAGATACGCAGTATTTT; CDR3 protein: CASSRGITDTQYF
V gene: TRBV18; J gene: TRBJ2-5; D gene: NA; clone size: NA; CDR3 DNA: TGTGCCAGCTCACCACCAGGGAATACGGGAGAGACCCAGTACTTC; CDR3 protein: CASSPPGNTGETQYF
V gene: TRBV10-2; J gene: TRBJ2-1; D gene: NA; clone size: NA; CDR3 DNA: TGCGCCAGCAGTGAGCCTCTCCGGCAGATGGGGAATGAGCAGTTCTTC; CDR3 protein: CASSEPLRQMGNEQFF